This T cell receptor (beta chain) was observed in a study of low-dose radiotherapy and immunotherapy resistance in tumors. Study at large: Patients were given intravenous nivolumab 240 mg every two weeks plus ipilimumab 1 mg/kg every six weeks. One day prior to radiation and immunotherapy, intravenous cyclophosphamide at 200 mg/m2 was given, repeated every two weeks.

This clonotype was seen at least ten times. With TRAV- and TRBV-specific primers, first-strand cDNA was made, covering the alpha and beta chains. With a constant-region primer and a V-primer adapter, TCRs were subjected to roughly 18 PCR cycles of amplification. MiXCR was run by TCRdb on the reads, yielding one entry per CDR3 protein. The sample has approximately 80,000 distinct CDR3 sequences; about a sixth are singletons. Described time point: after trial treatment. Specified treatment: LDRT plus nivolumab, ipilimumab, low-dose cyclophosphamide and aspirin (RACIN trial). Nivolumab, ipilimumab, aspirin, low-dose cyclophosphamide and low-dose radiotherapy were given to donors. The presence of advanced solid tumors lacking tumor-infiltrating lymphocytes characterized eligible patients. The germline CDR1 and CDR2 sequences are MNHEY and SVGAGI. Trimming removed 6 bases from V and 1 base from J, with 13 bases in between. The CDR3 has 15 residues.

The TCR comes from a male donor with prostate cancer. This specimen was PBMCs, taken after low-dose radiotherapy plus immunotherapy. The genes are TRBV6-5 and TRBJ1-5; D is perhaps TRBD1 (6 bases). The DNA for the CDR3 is TGTGCCAGCAGCAAAGACAGGAAAAGCAATCAGCCCCAGCATTTT. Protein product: CASSKDRKSNQPQHF.